A selection of T cell receptor beta chains follows, all from one sample in a study of cytomegalovirus exposure and HLA in healthy donors. The repertoire was sequenced with immunoSEQ multiplex PCR; TCRdb's copy has only in-frame clones and lacks some. This table holds over 150,000 clones, around 85% found once. What was sequenced was PBMCs. The receptors stem from a man aged 35-49 years in good health and CMV-seronegative. CDR3s include the opening cysteine and the closing phenylalanine or tryptophan. The D gene is left open where the match is weak. Rows give clone size only sometimes, using once, few, many, or a class for an expanded clone.

v_gene	j_gene	d_gene	abundance	CDR3aa	CDR3nt
TRBV5-1	TRBJ2-2	TRBD1	NA	CASSPTGTGGVPELFF	TGCGCCAGCAGCCCGACTGGGACAGGGGGAGTTCCGGAGCTGTTTTTT
TRBV21-1	TRBJ2-1	NA	NA	CASSKERGLYNEQFF	TGTGCCAGCAGCAAGGAGCGGGGGCTTTACAATGAGCAGTTCTTC
TRBV30	TRBJ1-5	NA	few	CAWRSGGLDQPQHF	TGTGCCTGGAGAAGCGGGGGGTTGGATCAGCCCCAGCATTTT
TRBV6-1	TRBJ2-2	NA	NA	CASSEAQWSGELFF	TGTGCCAGCAGTGAAGCTCAGTGGAGCGGGGAGCTGTTTTTT
TRBV4-3	TRBJ1-2	TRBD1	NA	CASSQIRQGINYGYTF	TGCGCCAGCAGCCAAATACGACAGGGTATTAACTATGGCTACACCTTC
TRBV5-6	TRBJ2-5	TRBD2	once	CASSPTGASGEETQYF	TGTGCCAGCAGCCCCACCGGGGCTAGCGGGGAAGAGACCCAGTACTTC
TRBV7-2	TRBJ1-2	NA	NA	CASSYPFPGPHGYTF	TGTGCCAGCAGCTATCCGTTTCCAGGGCCGCATGGCTACACCTTC
TRBV30	TRBJ1-2	TRBD1	NA	CAWWTGVYGYTF	TGTGCCTGGTGGACAGGGGTCTATGGCTACACCTTC
TRBV27	TRBJ1-5	NA	NA	CASSLFRGQPQHF	TGTGCCAGCAGTTTATTCCGGGGTCAGCCCCAGCATTTT
TRBV29-1	TRBJ1-1	NA	NA	CSVVLWNTEAFF	TGCAGCGTTGTCCTTTGGAACACTGAAGCTTTCTTT
TRBV30	TRBJ2-5	NA	NA	CAWSDSTGAQYF	TGTGCCTGGAGCGACTCGACCGGGGCCCAGTACTTC
TRBV5-1	TRBJ2-3	TRBD2	NA	CASSWIGGDVTQYF	TGCGCCAGCAGCTGGATCGGGGGGGACGTTACGCAGTATTTT
TRBV7-8	TRBJ2-2	NA	NA	CASSPEAGELFF	TGTGCCAGCAGCCCAGAGGCCGGGGAGCTGTTTTTT
TRBV30	TRBJ1-1	NA	NA	CAWSVQGAAFF	TGTGCCTGGAGTGTACAGGGCGCAGCTTTCTTT
TRBV27	TRBJ1-6	TRBD1	NA	CASSPTPPRTGSNSPLHF	TGTGCCAGCAGCCCAACCCCCCCCCGGACAGGGAGCAATTCACCCCTCCACTTT
TRBV6-5	TRBJ2-1	TRBD2	NA	CASSYRLAGVYNEQFF	TGTGCCAGCAGTTACCGACTAGCGGGGGTGTACAATGAGCAGTTCTTC
TRBV5-1	TRBJ2-1	TRBD2	NA	CASSFREGSPNNEQFF	TGCGCCAGCAGCTTCCGGGAGGGGTCCCCCAACAATGAGCAGTTCTTC
TRBV27	TRBJ1-1	TRBD1	few	CASSDRALNTEAFF	TGTGCCAGCAGTGACAGGGCCCTTAACACTGAAGCTTTCTTT
TRBV5-8	TRBJ1-4	TRBD1	NA	CASSSPGGGGTNEKLFF	TGTGCCAGCAGCTCCCCAGGGGGTGGAGGAACTAATGAAAAACTGTTTTTT
TRBV7-9	TRBJ1-1	NA	NA	CASSGTGQFHTEAFF	TGTGCCAGCAGCGGAACGGGACAATTTCACACTGAAGCTTTCTTT
TRBV18	TRBJ2-7	TRBD2	NA	CASSPLRTSGGVGYEQYF	TGTGCCAGCTCCCCCCTAAGGACTAGCGGGGGGGTTGGGTACGAGCAGTACTTC
TRBV5-4	TRBJ2-1	NA	NA	CASSLANGGRNEQFF	TGTGCCAGCAGCTTGGCGAACGGGGGGCGGAATGAGCAGTTCTTC
TRBV14	TRBJ1-4	TRBD1	NA	CASSQGTGGLEKLFF	TGTGCCAGCAGCCAAGGTACAGGGGGCTTGGAAAAACTGTTTTTT
TRBV5-8	TRBJ1-1	TRBD1	many	CASRAGTGGRAFF	TGTGCCAGCAGAGCCGGGACAGGGGGCCGAGCTTTCTTT
TRBV21-1	TRBJ2-2	NA	NA	CASSRRSCERGNIGELFF	TGTGCCAGCAGCAGACGGAGTTGTGAGCGGGGGAATATCGGGGAGCTGTTTTTT
TRBV5-1	TRBJ2-5	TRBD1	NA	CASSPGPGTGVSETQYF	TGCGCCAGCAGCCCCGGCCCGGGGACAGGGGTGTCAGAGACCCAGTACTTC
TRBV28	TRBJ1-1	TRBD1	NA	CASRLQGQAFF	TGTGCCAGCAGATTACAGGGGCAAGCTTTCTTT
TRBV5-1	TRBJ2-7	TRBD2	NA	CASSLERGGYEQYF	TGCGCCAGCAGCCTTGAGCGGGGGGGCTACGAGCAGTACTTC
TRBV5-1	TRBJ2-7	TRBD1	NA	CASSLRTGSSYEQYF	TGCGCCAGTTCTTTACGGACAGGCTCTTCCTACGAGCAGTACTTC
TRBV13	TRBJ1-6	NA	once	CASSGPTASGTLNSPLHF	TGTGCCAGCAGCGGACCGACAGCCTCGGGCACGCTTAATTCACCCCTCCACTTT
TRBV5-4	TRBJ2-4	NA	few	CASSGGGGAVQNIQYF	TGTGCCAGCAGCGGGGGAGGGGGGGCTGTACAAAACATTCAGTACTTC
TRBV2	TRBJ2-3	TRBD2	NA	CASVAGGGDTQYF	TGTGCCAGCGTGGCGGGAGGTGGAGATACGCAGTATTTT
TRBV6-1	TRBJ1-5	NA	once	CASSVGAGWGNQPQHF	TGTGCCAGCAGTGTGGGGGCCGGCTGGGGCAATCAGCCCCAGCATTTT
TRBV9	TRBJ2-3	NA	few	CASSVGGSTDTQYF	TGTGCCAGCAGCGTCGGGGGAAGCACAGATACGCAGTATTTT
TRBV23-1	TRBJ1-1	NA	NA	CASSQLTGLEAFF	TGCGCCAGCAGTCAACTTACAGGGCTTGAAGCTTTCTTT
TRBV29-1	TRBJ1-5	TRBD1	NA	CSVEEGQGNQPQHF	TGCAGCGTTGAAGAGGGACAGGGGAATCAGCCCCAGCATTTT
TRBV5-6	TRBJ2-3	NA	NA	CASGLPTDTQYF	TGTGCCAGCGGGCTCCCCACAGATACGCAGTATTTT
TRBV29-1	TRBJ2-7	TRBD1	NA	CSVSPGQGLWDGQYF	TGCAGCGTTTCCCCAGGACAGGGACTGTGGGACGGGCAGTACTTC
TRBV6-4	TRBJ2-3	NA	NA	CASSEGEVTDTQYF	TGTGCCAGCAGTGAGGGGGAGGTGACAGATACGCAGTATTTT
TRBV7-9	TRBJ2-5	NA	once	CASSTRGYETQYF	TGTGCCAGCAGCACGAGGGGGTATGAGACCCAGTACTTC
TRBV7-3	TRBJ2-3	NA	few	CASSFGGDTQYF	TGTGCCAGCAGCTTCGGGGGAGATACGCAGTATTTT
TRBV18	TRBJ1-6	NA	NA	CASSPLGGSPLHF	TGTGCCAGCTCCCCTTTGGGGGGGTCACCCCTCCACTTT
TRBV7-2	TRBJ2-3	NA	few	CASAEGDTQYF	TGTGCCAGCGCGGAGGGAGATACGCAGTATTTT
TRBV6-1	TRBJ1-5	TRBD1	once	CATVRDSANQPQHF	TGTGCCACCGTCCGGGACAGCGCCAATCAGCCCCAGCATTTT
TRBV7-2	TRBJ2-1	NA	NA	CASSFVELEGDEQFF	TGTGCCAGCAGCTTCGTGGAACTAGAAGGTGATGAGCAGTTCTTC
TRBV10-3	TRBJ2-7	TRBD2	NA	CAISEGGLAAYEQYF	TGTGCCATCAGTGAAGGGGGACTAGCCGCCTACGAGCAGTACTTC
TRBV7-9	TRBJ1-2	TRBD1	NA	CASSLDLMEGAEGYTF	TGTGCCAGCAGCTTAGATCTAATGGAGGGGGCAGAAGGCTACACCTTC
TRBV5-4	TRBJ2-2	NA	NA	CASSLGGGTRATGELFF	TGTGCCAGCAGCTTGGGAGGGGGTACCAGGGCCACCGGGGAGCTGTTTTTT
TRBV19	TRBJ1-1	NA	NA	CASSIAGLNTEAFF	TGTGCCAGTAGTATCGCGGGGCTGAACACTGAAGCTTTCTTT
TRBV19	TRBJ2-7	TRBD1	NA	CASSKTGSGSYEQYF	TGTGCCAGTAGCAAGACAGGGTCCGGCTCCTACGAGCAGTACTTC
TRBV5-6	TRBJ2-1	NA	NA	CASSLGGREYNEQFF	TGTGCCAGCAGCTTGGGAGGCAGAGAATACAATGAGCAGTTCTTC
TRBV11-2	TRBJ1-2	TRBD1	NA	CASSPGQGFYGYTF	TGTGCCAGCAGCCCGGGACAGGGTTTCTATGGCTACACCTTC
TRBV9	TRBJ2-5	NA	NA	CASSAGRQQKETQYF	TGTGCCAGCAGCGCCGGGAGACAGCAGAAAGAGACCCAGTACTTC
TRBV27	TRBJ1-5	NA	NA	CASSLRGLGQPQHF	TGTGCCAGCAGTTTAAGAGGATTAGGTCAGCCCCAGCATTTT
TRBV27	TRBJ1-5	TRBD1	NA	CASSWDSSGNQPQHF	TGTGCCAGCAGTTGGGACAGCTCGGGCAATCAGCCCCAGCATTTT
TRBV4-1	TRBJ2-5	TRBD2	NA	CASSQVASGGPNQETQYF	TGCGCCAGCAGCCAAGTCGCTAGCGGGGGGCCCAACCAAGAGACCCAGTACTTC
TRBV11-2	TRBJ1-4	TRBD1	NA	CASSLDRGREKLFF	TGTGCCAGCAGCTTAGACAGGGGGCGTGAAAAACTGTTTTTT
TRBV7-2	TRBJ2-2	NA	NA	CASSPLRGKELFF	TGTGCCAGCTCCCCCCTACGGGGAAAGGAGCTGTTTTTT
TRBV5-1	TRBJ1-4	NA	NA	CASSGGATNEKLFF	TGCGCCAGCAGCGGCGGTGCAACTAATGAAAAACTGTTTTTT
TRBV28	TRBJ1-6	TRBD1	NA	CASREDRGFSPLHF	TGTGCCAGCAGAGAGGACAGGGGATTTTCACCCCTCCACTTT